This T cell receptor (beta chain) stems from a study of blood T cells in healthy people across ages. The CDR3 is made up of 14 amino acids. The ends were cut back, 4 bases at V and 6 bases at J, with 16 bases in the middle. Germline-derived CDR1 and CDR2 are SGHRS and YFSETQ. A second PCR of about 7 to 12 cycles used a sample-barcoded 5' primer and a J-beta primer mix. TCRdb ran MiXCR on the 5' RACE reads and lists one entry per CDR3 protein. Among around 800,000 distinct CDR3 sequences, roughly 24% were seen once, and the ten largest hold 3%. The sample also formed part of further work on T cells of mothers and their children. That source notes: Persisting microchimeric T cell clones went undetected.

The TCR was taken from a boy aged 5-17 years in good health. V gene TRBV5-1 combines with J gene TRBJ1-1; perhaps TRBD1 as D (6 bases). Sample: blood. CDR3 in DNA: TGCGCCAGCAGCCAGGACAGCTATAGATCTGAAGCTTTCTTT. Protein sequence: CASSQDSYRSEAFF.